The source of this TCR beta chain is a study of blood T cell repertoires in COVID-19. Looking at the study overall: Acute and convalescent COVID-19 samples came from the United States, Italy and Spain. PBMCs, B-cell-depleted T cells, or T cells provided the cDNA or gDNA that made up the material.

CDR3 length: 14 amino acids. The germline V gene encodes CDR1 SGHRS and CDR2 YFSETQ. The V and J ends lost 0 bases and 3 bases respectively, with 7 bases between them. Per the study methods: Estimated nucleated cell counts came from reference gene primer amplification. Here immunoSEQ multiplex PCR was the method, and the copy in TCRdb shows in-frame clones only, minus some. V and J calls and clone size are those listed in that table; D and trimming were worked out from the DNA. The sample has 100,000 or so clones, more than 80% seen once; the top ten hold around a tenth. V gene TRBV5-1 combines with J gene TRBJ2-4; D possibly corresponds to TRBD1 (6 bases). The source material was peripheral blood. This TCR was recovered from a woman in her sixties or seventies with acute or convalescent COVID-19. The CDR3: CASSLDRVKNIQYF. In DNA form, the CDR3 reads TGCGCCAGCAGCTTGGACAGGGTCAAAAACATTCAGTACTTC.